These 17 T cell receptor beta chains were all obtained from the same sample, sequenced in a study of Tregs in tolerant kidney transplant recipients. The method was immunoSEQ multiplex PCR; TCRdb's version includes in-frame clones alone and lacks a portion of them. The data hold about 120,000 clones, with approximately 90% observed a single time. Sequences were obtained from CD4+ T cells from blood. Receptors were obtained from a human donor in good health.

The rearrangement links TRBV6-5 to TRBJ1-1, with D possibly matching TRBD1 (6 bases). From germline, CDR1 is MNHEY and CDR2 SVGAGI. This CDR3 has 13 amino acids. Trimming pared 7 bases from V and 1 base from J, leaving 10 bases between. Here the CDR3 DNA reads TGTGCCAGCATTAACAGGGAGAACACTGAAGCTTTCTTT. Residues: CASINRENTEAFF.

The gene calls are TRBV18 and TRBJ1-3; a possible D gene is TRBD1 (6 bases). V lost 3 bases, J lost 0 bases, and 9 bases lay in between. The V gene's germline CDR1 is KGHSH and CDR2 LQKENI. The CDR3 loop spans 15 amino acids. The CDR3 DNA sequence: TGTGCCAGCTCACCTGGACAGAACTCTGGAAACACCATATATTTT. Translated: CASSPGQNSGNTIYF.

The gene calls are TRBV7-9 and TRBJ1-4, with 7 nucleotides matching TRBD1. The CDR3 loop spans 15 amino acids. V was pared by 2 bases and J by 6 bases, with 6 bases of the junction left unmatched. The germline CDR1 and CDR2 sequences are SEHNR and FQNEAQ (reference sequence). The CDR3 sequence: CASSLREGAYEKLFF. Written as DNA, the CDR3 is TGTGCCAGCAGCTTAAGGGAGGGGGCTTATGAAAAACTGTTTTTT. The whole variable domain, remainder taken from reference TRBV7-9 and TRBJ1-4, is DTGVSQNPRHKITKRGQNVTFRCDPISEHNRLYWYRQTLGQGPEFLTYFQNEAQLEKSRLLSDRFSAERPKGSFSTLEIQRTEQGDSAMYLCASSLREGAYEKLFFGSGTQLSVL.

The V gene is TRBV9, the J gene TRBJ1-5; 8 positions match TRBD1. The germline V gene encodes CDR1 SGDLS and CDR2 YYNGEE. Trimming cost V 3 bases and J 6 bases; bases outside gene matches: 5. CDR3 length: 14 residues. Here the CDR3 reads CASSADRGSQPQHF. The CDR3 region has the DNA TGTGCCAGCAGCGCTGACAGGGGCAGTCAGCCCCAGCATTTT.

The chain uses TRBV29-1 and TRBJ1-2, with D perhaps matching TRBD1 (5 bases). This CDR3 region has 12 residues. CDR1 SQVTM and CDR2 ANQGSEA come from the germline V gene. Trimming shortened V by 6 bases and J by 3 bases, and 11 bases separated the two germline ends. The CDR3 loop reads CSVRGPDYGYTF. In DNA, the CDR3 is TGCAGCGTCCGGGGCCCCGACTATGGCTACACCTTC. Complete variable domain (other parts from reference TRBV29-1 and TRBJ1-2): SAVISQKPSRDICQRGTSLTIQCQVDSQVTMMFWYRQQPGQSLTLIATANQGSEATYESGFVIDKFPISRPNLTFSTLTVSNMSPEDSSIYLCSVRGPDYGYTFGSGTRLTVV.

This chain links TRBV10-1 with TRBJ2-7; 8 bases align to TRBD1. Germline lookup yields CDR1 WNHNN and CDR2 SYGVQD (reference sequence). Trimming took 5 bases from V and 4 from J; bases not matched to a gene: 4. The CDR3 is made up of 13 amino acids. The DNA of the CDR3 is TGCGCCAGCAGTAGGACAGGGACTTACGAGCAGTACTTC. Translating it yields CASSRTGTYEQYF.

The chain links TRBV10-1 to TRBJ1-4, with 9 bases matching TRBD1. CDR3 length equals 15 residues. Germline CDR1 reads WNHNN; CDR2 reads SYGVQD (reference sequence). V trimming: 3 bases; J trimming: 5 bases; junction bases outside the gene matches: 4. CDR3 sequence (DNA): TGCGCCAGCAGTGAATCGACAGGGGGGAATGAAAAACTGTTTTTT. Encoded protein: CASSESTGGNEKLFF.

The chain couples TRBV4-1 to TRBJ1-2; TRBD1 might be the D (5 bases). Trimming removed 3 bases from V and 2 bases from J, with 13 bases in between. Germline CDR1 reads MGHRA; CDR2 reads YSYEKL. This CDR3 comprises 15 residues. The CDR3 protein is CASSQPRDRNYGYTF. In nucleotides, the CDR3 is TGCGCCAGCAGCCAGCCCCGAGACAGAAACTATGGCTACACCTTC.

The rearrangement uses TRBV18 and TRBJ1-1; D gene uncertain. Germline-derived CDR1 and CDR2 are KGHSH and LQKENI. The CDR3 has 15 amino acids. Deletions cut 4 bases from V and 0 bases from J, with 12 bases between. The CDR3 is CASSRSGAMNTEAFF. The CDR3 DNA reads TGTGCCAGCTCACGGTCAGGTGCGATGAACACTGAAGCTTTCTTT.

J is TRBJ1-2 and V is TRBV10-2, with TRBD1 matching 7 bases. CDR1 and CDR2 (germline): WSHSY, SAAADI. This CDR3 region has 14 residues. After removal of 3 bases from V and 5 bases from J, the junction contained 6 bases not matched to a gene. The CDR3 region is CASSDPRGVYGYTF. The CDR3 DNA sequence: TGCGCCAGCAGTGACCCCAGGGGGGTTTATGGCTACACCTTC.

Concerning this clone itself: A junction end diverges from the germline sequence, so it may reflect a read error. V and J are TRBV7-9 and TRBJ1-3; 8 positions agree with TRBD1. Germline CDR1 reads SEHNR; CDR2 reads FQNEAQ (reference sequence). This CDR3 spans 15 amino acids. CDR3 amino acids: CASTLIRGPGNTIYF. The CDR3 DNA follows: TGTGCCAGCACCTTAATCAGGGGGCCTGGAAACACCATATATTTT.

The DNA for the CDR3 is TGCGCCAGCAGCTTGGGACAGGGAGGTGAGCAGTTCTTC. This translates into CASSLGQGGEQFF. The rearrangement links TRBV5-1 to TRBJ2-1; possibly TRBD1 for D (7 bases). V was shortened by 0 bases and J by 9 bases, with 10 bases between the two germline ends. CDR1 and CDR2 (germline): SGHRS, YFSETQ. CDR3 length equals 13 residues.

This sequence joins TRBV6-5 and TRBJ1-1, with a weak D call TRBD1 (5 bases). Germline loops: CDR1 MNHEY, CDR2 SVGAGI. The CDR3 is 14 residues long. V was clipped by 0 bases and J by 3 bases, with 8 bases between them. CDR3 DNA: TGTGCCAGCAGTTACTCGAGCAGGGACACTGAAGCTTTCTTT. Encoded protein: CASSYSSRDTEAFF.

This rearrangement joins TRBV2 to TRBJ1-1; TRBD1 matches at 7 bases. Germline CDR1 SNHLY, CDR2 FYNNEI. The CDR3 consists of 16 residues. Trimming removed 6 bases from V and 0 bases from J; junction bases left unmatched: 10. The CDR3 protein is CASSLTGVVMNTEAFF. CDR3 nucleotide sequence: TGTGCCAGCAGCCTTACAGGGGTCGTAATGAACACTGAAGCTTTCTTT.

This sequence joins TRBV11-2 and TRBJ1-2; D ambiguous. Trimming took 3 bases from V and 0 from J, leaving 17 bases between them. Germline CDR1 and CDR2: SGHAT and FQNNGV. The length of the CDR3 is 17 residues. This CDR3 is CASSFRSPGPANYGYTF. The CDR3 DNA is TGTGCCAGCAGCTTTAGGTCCCCTGGCCCGGCTAACTATGGCTACACCTTC.

The CDR3 nucleotides read TGTGCCAGCAGAGACAGGTACAATGAGCAGTTCTTC. This sequence encodes CASRDRYNEQFF. The chain couples TRBV19 to TRBJ2-1; possible D gene TRBD1, 6 bases. CDR3 length: 12 residues. Germline CDR1 is LNHDA and CDR2 is SQIVND (reference sequence). The ends were cut back, 9 bases at V and 4 bases at J, with 10 bases in the middle.

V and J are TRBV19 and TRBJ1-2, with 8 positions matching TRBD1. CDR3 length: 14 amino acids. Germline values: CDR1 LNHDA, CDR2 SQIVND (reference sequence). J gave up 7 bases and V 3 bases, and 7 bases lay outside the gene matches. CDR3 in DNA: TGTGCCAGTAGTATCAGGGGGCGCGATCGTGGCTACACCTTC. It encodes CASSIRGRDRGYTF. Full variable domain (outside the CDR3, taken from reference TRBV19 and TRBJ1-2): DGGITQSPKYLFRKEGQNVTLSCEQNLNHDAMYWYRQDPGQGLRLIYYSQIVNDFQKGDIAEGYSVSREKKESFPLTVTSAQKNPTAFYLCASSIRGRDRGYTFGSGTRLTVV.